These 30 T cell receptor beta chains were all obtained from the same sample, sequenced in a study of coeliac disease (dated by TCRdb to 2022 to 2024). Overall study results and their limits: Compared with controls, active coeliac intraepithelial and lamina propria samples had TRB and TRG repertoires of lower clonality, which suggests that diverse T cells were recruited.

Library creation used the immunoSEQ multiplex PCR assay. TCRdb limited this immuneACCESS table to in-frame rearrangements with V and J called. A share of clones is missing; checked studies link under half to unresolved V genes, and the rest is unexplained. The sample records under 4,500 clones, approximately 60% of which are singletons. The ten largest clones represent over 8% of the sample. These receptors are not linked to any known antigen. The sequenced material came from intraepithelial lymphocytes from the gut. The sample's cell subset or site label is to be understood as: intraepithelial cell (IEC) fraction of small intestinal biopsy. The receptors here all came from a man aged 65 to 79 with active celiac disease.

The V gene is TRBV7-2, the J gene TRBJ2-2, with 11 bases aligning to TRBD2. Trimming at V came to 1 base and at J to 5 bases, leaving 6 bases not matched to a gene. The CDR3 extends over 17 amino acids. CDR1 is SGHTA and CDR2 is FQGNSA in the germline V gene. CDR3 DNA: TGTGCCAGCAGCTTAGACCCTAGCGGGGGGTTTACCGGGGAGCTGTTTTTT. It specifies CASSLDPSGGFTGELFF. The full variable domain, its missing parts supplied by reference TRBV7-2 and TRBJ2-2, is GAGVSQSPSNKVTEKGKDVELRCDPISGHTALYWYRQSLGQGLEFLIYFQGNSAPDKSGLPSDRFSAERTGGSVSTLTIQRTQQEDSAVYLCASSLDPSGGFTGELFFGEGSRLTVL.

This chain links TRBV6-1 with TRBJ2-5; 13 nucleotides match TRBD2. The end of the DNA aligns better with TRBJ2-7, so the J call may be wrong. The CDR3 totals 15 residues. Germline values: CDR1 MNHNS, CDR2 SASEGT. Written as DNA, the CDR3 is TGTGCCAGCAGTGCTGGACTAGCGGGAGTTTACGAGCAGTACTTC. Its translation is CASSAGLAGVYEQYF.

This clone has just a few counts. This chain connects TRBV2 to TRBJ2-7, with TRBD2 identical over 10 bases. The germline CDR1 and CDR2 sequences are SNHLY and FYNNEI. The length of the CDR3 is 19 residues. Trimming took 10 bases from V and 0 from J; bases not matched to a gene: 21. Here the CDR3 reads CATDGGPWPGLANSYEQYF. CDR3 DNA: TGTGCCACCGACGGGGGGCCCTGGCCGGGACTAGCGAACTCCTACGAGCAGTACTTC.

As to this clone: Compared with germline, one end of the junction differs, possibly owing to a read error. The V and J genes are TRBV19 and TRBJ2-1; 11 nucleotides agree with TRBD2. CDR1 and CDR2 (germline): LNHDA, SQIVND (reference sequence). The length of the CDR3 is 15 residues. The CDR3 DNA sequence: TGTGCCAGTAGTTCAATAGCGGGGGGGCTCAATGAGCGGTTCTTC. It encodes CASSSIAGGLNERFF.

The gene calls are TRBV6-4 and TRBJ2-1; possibly TRBD1 for D (6 bases). Germline CDR1 MRHNA, CDR2 SNTAGT. V lost 3 bases, J lost 9 bases, and 15 bases lay in between. This CDR3 has 14 residues. CDR3 bases: TGTGCCAGCAGTGAGTTAGGGGGTATCAGTGAGCAGTTCTTC. Encoded protein: CASSELGGISEQFF.

In DNA form, the CDR3 reads TGCGCCAGCAGCCAAGGACAGGAGCGTGCCTATGGCTACACCTTC. This sequence encodes CASSQGQERAYGYTF. The V and J genes are TRBV5-1 and TRBJ1-2, with 7 bases aligning to TRBD1. The CDR3 has 15 amino acids. The V gene end was trimmed by 4 bases and the J gene end by 4 bases; junction bases not matched to a gene: 10. The germline V gene has CDR1 SGHRS and CDR2 YFSETQ.

The chain employs TRBV5-1 and TRBJ2-5; 8 bases align to TRBD2. The CDR3 has 17 residues. V lost 0 bases and J lost 0; bases outside the gene matches: 7. Germline V gene lookup returns CDR1 SGHRS and CDR2 YFSETQ. CDR3 DNA: TGCGCCAGCAGCTTGGAGGGGATAGCGGGGAACCAAGAGACCCAGTACTTC. It encodes CASSLEGIAGNQETQYF.

The J gene is TRBJ2-7, the V gene TRBV6-6, with D possibly being TRBD1 (5 bases). The length of the CDR3 is 16 residues. Per germline, CDR1 MNHNY and CDR2 SVGAGI (reference sequence). Deletions cut 0 bases from V and 2 bases from J, with 14 bases between. The CDR3 reads CASSYSNSDNPYEQYF. As DNA, the CDR3 is TGTGCCAGCAGTTACTCGAATTCGGACAACCCCTACGAGCAGTACTTC.

The chain carries TRBV13 and TRBJ1-5, with 7 bases matching TRBD1. Trimming at V came to 5 bases and at J to 7 bases, leaving 8 bases not matched to a gene. Germline V gives CDR1 PRHDT, CDR2 FYEKMQ (reference sequence). The CDR3 contains 14 residues. The CDR3 bases are TGTGCCAGCAGCAAAAGACAGGGTGGCCAGCCCCAGCATTTT. Protein product: CASSKRQGGQPQHF.

The J gene is TRBJ1-1, the V gene TRBV5-1, with D perhaps matching TRBD1 (6 bases). Germline CDR1 is SGHRS and CDR2 is YFSETQ. The V end was cut by 5 bases, the J end by 0 bases, with 11 bases between. The CDR3 has 14 amino acids. The CDR3 sequence: CASSSGQLNTEAFF. The CDR3 DNA reads as TGCGCCAGCAGTTCGGGACAATTGAACACTGAAGCTTTCTTT. Full variable domain (rest looked up from reference TRBV5-1 and TRBJ1-1): KAGVTQTPRYLIKTRGQQVTLSCSPISGHRSVSWYQQTPGQGLQFLFEYFSETQRNKGNFPGRFSGRQFSNSRSEMNVSTLELGDSALYLCASSSGQLNTEAFFGQGTRLTVV.

The J gene is TRBJ2-3, the V gene TRBV7-9, with TRBD2 identical over 10 bases. Germline loops: CDR1 SEHNR, CDR2 FQNEAQ (reference sequence). This CDR3 region has 15 residues. V shed 5 bases and J 5 bases; nucleotides not matched to a gene: 7. CDR3 DNA: TGTGCCAGCAGCGAACTAGCGGGAAAGTTAGATACGCAGTATTTT. Translation: CASSELAGKLDTQYF.

This clone is termed large. The chain joins TRBV4-3 to TRBJ2-1; no reliable D call. From germline, CDR1 is LGHNA and CDR2 YSLEER. V lost 0 bases to trimming and J lost 2 bases, with 17 bases between them. This CDR3 comprises 18 residues. The CDR3 here is CASSQESFGQIPYNEQFF. The CDR3 region has the DNA TGCGCCAGCAGCCAAGAATCCTTTGGGCAGATTCCCTACAATGAGCAGTTCTTC.

This clone is classed as large. This CDR3 is CASSKGGPGQALYGYTF. DNA for the CDR3: TGTGCCAGCAGCAAAGGGGGCCCGGGACAGGCGTTGTATGGCTACACCTTC. The chain has TRBV21-1 and TRBJ1-2; no DNA check was done on the table's D call, TRBD1. TRBV21-1 is classified as a pseudogene. There are 17 residues in the CDR3.

The CDR3 DNA follows: TGTGCCAGCAGCCTTCAGGGGGCGCTTACCGGGGAGCTGTTTTTT. It encodes CASSLQGALTGELFF. The chain is built from TRBV6-6 and TRBJ2-2, with 8 nucleotides matching TRBD1. V lost 6 bases to trimming and J lost 5 bases; unmatched junction nucleotides: 8. The CDR3 totals 15 residues. Per the germline V gene, CDR1 is MNHNY and CDR2 is SVGAGI (reference sequence).

The CDR3 here is CASSPRTSGVETQYF. The CDR3, as DNA: TGTGCCAGCAGCCCCCGGACTAGCGGAGTTGAGACCCAGTACTTC. The chain joins TRBV9 to TRBJ2-5; 10 bases align to TRBD2. CDR3 length: 15 amino acids. V was pared by 4 bases and J by 5 bases, with 8 bases of the junction left unmatched. Germline lookup yields CDR1 SGDLS and CDR2 YYNGEE.

This clone came up a few times. Distinct nucleotide sequences in the sample also encode this CDR3. The CDR3 spells CASSLLNEQFF. The CDR3 nucleotides read TGTGCCAGCAGCCTACTGAATGAGCAGTTCTTC. The chain has TRBV7-9 and TRBJ2-1; D is undetermined. This CDR3 comprises 11 residues. V was cut by 5 bases and J by 7 bases, with 6 bases left in between. Germline V gives CDR1 SEHNR, CDR2 FQNEAQ (reference sequence).

In its sample, this clone was seen a few times. The CDR3 region is CASSLSLNVQETQYF. The DNA of the CDR3 is TGTGCCAGCAGTTTATCCCTAAACGTACAAGAGACCCAGTACTTC. The V gene is TRBV6-5, the J gene TRBJ2-5; the D is unclear. The germline gives CDR1 MNHEY, CDR2 SVGAGI. The CDR3 consists of 15 residues. Trimming took 4 bases from V and 2 from J, leaving 14 bases between them.

The chain recombines TRBV14 with TRBJ2-5; 9 bases are a match to TRBD2. The CDR3 runs 15 residues. The V gene's germline CDR1 is SGHDN and CDR2 FVKESK. Losses at the gene ends were 5 bases for V and 5 bases for J; bases not matched to a gene: 9. The CDR3 region is CASSTFSGSGETQYF. CDR3 nucleotides: TGTGCCAGCAGCACGTTTAGCGGGAGCGGTGAGACCCAGTACTTC.

The chain couples TRBV19 to TRBJ2-7, with 11 bases lining up with TRBD2. Per germline, CDR1 LNHDA and CDR2 SQIVND (reference sequence). V shed 3 bases and J 5 bases; nucleotides not matched to a gene: 3. The CDR3 loop spans 14 amino acids. For the CDR3, the DNA is TGTGCCAGTAGTATCCAACTAGCGGGGGACGAGCAGTACTTC. It is translated as CASSIQLAGDEQYF.

The rearrangement uses TRBV12-1 and TRBJ2-7; TRBD1, the table's D call, was not compared with the DNA. TRBV12-1 is a pseudogene. The CDR3 has 16 residues. In DNA, the CDR3 is TGTGCCAGCAGTTTCCTTTCCGGGACACCTCACTACGAGCAGTACTTC. It is translated as CASSFLSGTPHYEQYF.

The chain joins TRBV19 to TRBJ2-1; 9 bases line up with TRBD2. V shed 6 bases, J shed 2 bases, and the junction held 5 bases outside the gene matches. The CDR3 covers 15 residues. Looked up from germline, CDR1 is LNHDA and CDR2 is SQIVND (reference sequence). This CDR3 is CASRPPSGAYNEQFF. CDR3 in DNA: TGTGCCAGTAGGCCACCTAGCGGGGCCTACAATGAGCAGTTCTTC.

The chain couples TRBV2 to TRBJ1-5; 8 nucleotides match TRBD1. The CDR3 consists of 18 residues. V shed 1 base and J 0 bases; nucleotides not matched to a gene: 8. CDR1 is SNHLY, CDR2 FYNNEI, per germline. CDR3 sequence: CASSEGTGRHFSNQPQHF. In DNA form, the CDR3 reads TGTGCCAGCAGTGAAGGGACAGGGAGGCATTTTAGCAATCAGCCCCAGCATTTT.

This chain uses TRBV30 with TRBJ2-7; the D is unclear. Germline loops: CDR1 GTSNPN, CDR2 SVGIG (reference sequence). V was trimmed by 0 bases and J by 3 bases, leaving 6 bases between them. The CDR3 covers 12 residues. As DNA, the CDR3 is TGTGCCTGGAGTGTCCACAGCTACGAGCAGTACTTC. This sequence encodes CAWSVHSYEQYF. Full variable domain (missing parts from reference TRBV30 and TRBJ2-7): SQTIHQWPATLVQPVGSPLSLECTVEGTSNPNLYWYRQAAGRGLQLLFYSVGIGQISSEVPQNLSASRPQDRQFILSSKKLLLSDSGFYLCAWSVHSYEQYFGPGTRLTVT.

This clone was detected only a few times. CDR3 protein: CASSQDAQGASYEQYF. The CDR3 bases are TGCGCCAGCAGCCAAGATGCGCAGGGGGCGTCCTACGAGCAGTACTTC. This chain uses TRBV4-3 with TRBJ2-7, with 8 positions matching TRBD1. The CDR3 has 16 amino acids. CDR1 is LGHNA, CDR2 YSLEER, per germline. The J segment lost 1 base and the V segment lost 0 bases, leaving 5 bases of the junction unmatched.

The CDR3 loop reads CAWSVQQGPGELFF. Written as DNA, the CDR3 is TGTGCCTGGAGTGTACAACAGGGGCCCGGGGAGCTGTTTTTT. The V and J genes are TRBV30 and TRBJ2-2, with 7 bases identical to TRBD1. Germline loops: CDR1 GTSNPN, CDR2 SVGIG (reference sequence). The CDR3 totals 14 residues. Trimming took 0 bases from V and 6 from J; bases not matched to a gene: 4. The full variable domain, rest sourced from reference TRBV30 and TRBJ2-2, is SQTIHQWPATLVQPVGSPLSLECTVEGTSNPNLYWYRQAAGRGLQLLFYSVGIGQISSEVPQNLSASRPQDRQFILSSKKLLLSDSGFYLCAWSVQQGPGELFFGEGSRLTVL.

This chain joins TRBV9 and TRBJ1-2; 9 bases align to TRBD1. The V and J ends lost 3 bases and 2 bases, in that order; junction bases with no gene match: 5. CDR1 and CDR2 from the germline V gene are SGDLS and YYNGEE. There are 15 residues in the CDR3. This chain's CDR3 is CASSGTGALNYGYTF. CDR3 DNA: TGTGCCAGCAGCGGGACAGGGGCGCTCAACTATGGCTACACCTTC. The full variable domain, its missing parts supplied by reference TRBV9 and TRBJ1-2, is DSGVTQTPKHLITATGQRVTLRCSPRSGDLSVYWYQQSLDQGLQFLIQYYNGEERAKGNILERFSAQQFPDLHSELNLSSLELGDSALYFCASSGTGALNYGYTFGSGTRLTVV.

The gene calls are TRBV9 and TRBJ1-2; TRBD1 aligns across 10 bases. Per germline, CDR1 SGDLS and CDR2 YYNGEE. CDR3 length: 15 residues. The V gene end was trimmed by 2 bases and the J gene end by 5 bases; junction bases not matched to a gene: 6. CDR3 sequence reads: CASSVLGTGVYGYTF. Written as DNA, the CDR3 is TGTGCCAGCAGCGTTCTGGGGACAGGGGTTTATGGCTACACCTTC.

V is TRBV2 and J is TRBJ2-7; 7 bases align to TRBD2. The V segment lost 6 bases and the J segment 2 bases; nucleotides outside the gene matches: 7. Germline loops: CDR1 SNHLY, CDR2 FYNNEI. This CDR3 region has 14 residues. The CDR3 protein is CASSLAAWAYEQYF. For the CDR3, the DNA is TGTGCCAGCAGCCTAGCGGCCTGGGCCTACGAGCAGTACTTC.

The J gene is TRBJ2-5, the V gene TRBV14; 8 positions agree with TRBD1. V shed 0 bases, J shed 5 bases, and the junction held 2 bases outside the gene matches. Germline CDR1 and CDR2: SGHDN and FVKESK. CDR3 length: 14 residues. The CDR3 sequence is CASSQDYRGETQYF. The CDR3 DNA reads as TGTGCCAGCAGCCAAGATTACAGGGGGGAGACCCAGTACTTC. Supplemented by reference TRBV14 and TRBJ2-5, the full variable domain reads EAGVTQFPSHSVIEKGQTVTLRCDPISGHDNLYWYRRVMGKEIKFLLHFVKESKQDESGMPNNRFLAERTGGTYSTLKVQPAELEDSGVYFCASSQDYRGETQYFGPGTRLLVL.

This sequence joins TRBV11-2 and TRBJ2-5; D possibly corresponds to TRBD2 (6 bases). This CDR3 is 15 amino acids long. V was clipped by 4 bases and J by 1 base, with 13 bases between them. The germline V gene has CDR1 SGHAT and CDR2 FQNNGV. The CDR3 region has the DNA TGTGCCAGCAGCTACACCCGGGGGTCCCAAGAGACCCAGTACTTC. Protein product: CASSYTRGSQETQYF. Full variable domain (rest looked up from reference TRBV11-2 and TRBJ2-5): EAGVAQSPRYKIIEKRQSVAFWCNPISGHATLYWYQQILGQGPKLLIQFQNNGVVDDSQLPKDRFSAERLKGVDSTLKIQPAKLEDSAVYLCASSYTRGSQETQYFGPGTRLLVL.